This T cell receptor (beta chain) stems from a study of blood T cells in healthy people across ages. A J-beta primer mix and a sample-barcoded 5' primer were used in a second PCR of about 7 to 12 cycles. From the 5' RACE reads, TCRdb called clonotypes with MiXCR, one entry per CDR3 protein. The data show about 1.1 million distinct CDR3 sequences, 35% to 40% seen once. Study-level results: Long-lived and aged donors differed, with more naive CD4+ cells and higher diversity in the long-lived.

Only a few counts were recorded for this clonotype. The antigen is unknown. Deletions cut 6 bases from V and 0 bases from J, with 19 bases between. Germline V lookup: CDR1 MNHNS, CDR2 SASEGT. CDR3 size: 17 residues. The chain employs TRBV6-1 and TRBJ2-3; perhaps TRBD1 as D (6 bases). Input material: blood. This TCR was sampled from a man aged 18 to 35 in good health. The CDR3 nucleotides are TGTGCCAGCAGACAGGGACCGTTCCCTTCTAGCACAGATACGCAGTATTTT. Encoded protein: CASRQGPFPSSTDTQYF.